These T cell receptor beta chains were read from a single sample in a study of long-term antiretroviral therapy in people with HIV. Profiled with immunoSEQ multiplex PCR; TCRdb holds only in-frame clones, not every one. The sample yields some 13,000 clones, around 77% seen once. The specimen was unsorted PBMCs, collected 1.3 years after starting antiretroviral therapy. The origin of the receptors is a woman aged 18-30 years with HIV. CDR3s include the opening cysteine and the closing phenylalanine or tryptophan. D genes are given only for firm matches. Expanded clones are given a class, and other clones once, few, many or no size at all.

CDR3,DNA,size,V,J,D
CASSPPGTYEQYF,TGTGCCAGCTCACCACCAGGGACCTACGAGCAGTACTTC,NA,TRBV18,TRBJ2-7,NA
CSVVADNYEQYF,TGCAGCGTTGTAGCGGATAACTACGAGCAGTACTTC,NA,TRBV29-1,TRBJ2-7,NA
CASSYEPYYEQYF,TGCGCCAGCAGCTACGAGCCGTACTACGAGCAGTACTTC,NA,TRBV5-1,TRBJ2-7,NA
CASSQSITEAFF,TGTGCCAGCAGCCAATCTATAACTGAAGCTTTCTTT,NA,TRBV7-9,TRBJ1-1,NA
CSVELAQGGYTF,TGCAGCGTTGAACTGGCCCAAGGGGGCTACACCTTC,NA,TRBV29-1,TRBJ1-2,NA
CASSASGQGATGELFF,TGTGCCAGCAGCGCATCGGGACAGGGGGCAACCGGGGAGCTGTTTTTT,NA,TRBV9,TRBJ2-2,TRBD1
CASSFQREASDTQYF,TGTGCCAGCAGCTTCCAGCGGGAGGCTTCGGATACGCAGTATTTT,NA,TRBV11-2,TRBJ2-3,TRBD2
CASSPPTDRIGAFF,TGTGCCAGCAGCCCTCCCACCGACAGGATCGGAGCTTTCTTT,once,TRBV7-9,TRBJ1-1,NA
CASSVRLLGAGYGYTF,TGTGCCAGCAGTGTTCGGCTTTTGGGGGCGGGCTATGGCTACACCTTC,NA,TRBV6-1,TRBJ1-2,NA
CASSLGIKQGYEQYF,TGCGCCAGCAGCTTGGGAATCAAACAGGGCTACGAGCAGTACTTC,NA,TRBV5-1,TRBJ2-7,NA
CASSPKTGGTDTQYF,TGTGCCAGCAGCCCAAAGACAGGGGGGACGGATACGCAGTATTTT,NA,TRBV7-9,TRBJ2-3,TRBD1
CASSWGTGNYEQYF,TGCGCCAGCAGCTGGGGGACGGGGAACTACGAGCAGTACTTC,NA,TRBV5-1,TRBJ2-7,NA
CASSQDGTVNQPQHF,TGCGCCAGCAGCCAAGATGGGACAGTTAATCAGCCCCAGCATTTT,NA,TRBV4-3,TRBJ1-5,TRBD1
CASSLGPVGEKLFF,TGTGCCAGCAGCTTGGGTCCGGTGGGTGAAAAACTGTTTTTT,NA,TRBV5-8,TRBJ1-4,NA
CASSYGPTDTQYF,TGTGCCAGCAGTTACGGGCCAACAGATACGCAGTATTTT,NA,TRBV6-5,TRBJ2-3,NA
CASSQEGQARQGYGYTF,TGTGCCAGCAGCCAAGAGGGACAGGCAAGACAGGGCTATGGCTACACCTTC,NA,TRBV4-2,TRBJ1-2,TRBD1
CASSYGTYEQYF,TGTGCCAGCAGTTACGGGACTTACGAGCAGTACTTC,NA,TRBV6-6,TRBJ2-7,NA
CASRLDRNYGYTF,TGCGCCAGCAGATTGGACAGGAACTATGGCTACACCTTC,NA,TRBV5-1,TRBJ1-2,TRBD1
CAWSVHNYGYTF,TGTGCCTGGAGTGTACATAACTATGGCTACACCTTC,NA,TRBV30,TRBJ1-2,NA
CSAGTGEEAEQFF,TGCAGCGCCGGGACAGGGGAGGAGGCTGAGCAGTTCTTC,medium-sized,TRBV29-1,TRBJ2-1,TRBD1
CASSPPPFPGGNTIYF,TGTGCCAGCTCACCACCCCCGTTCCCGGGAGGAAACACCATATATTTT,once,TRBV18,TRBJ1-3,NA
CATWTGKANEQFF,TGTGCCACCTGGACAGGTAAAGCCAATGAGCAGTTCTTC,few,TRBV6-1,TRBJ2-1,TRBD1
CSVEVDSKETQYF,TGCAGCGTTGAAGTGGACAGCAAAGAGACCCAGTACTTC,once,TRBV29-1,TRBJ2-5,NA
CASSVVGDTREDQYF,TGTGCCAGCAGCGTAGTAGGAGATACTAGAGAGGACCAGTACTTC,few,TRBV9,TRBJ2-5,NA
CAGRTGGTLNARPNTGELFF,TGTGCCGGCAGGACAGGGGGGACCCTCAATGCGCGACCGAACACCGGGGAGCTGTTTTTT,once,TRBV2,TRBJ2-2,TRBD1
CASGPEKAFF,TGTGCCAGCGGTCCGGAGAAAGCTTTCTTT,large,TRBV7-9,TRBJ1-1,NA
CASRPEDRANTEAFF,TGTGCCAGTAGACCGGAGGACAGGGCAAACACTGAAGCTTTCTTT,NA,TRBV19,TRBJ1-1,TRBD1
CASSQEGSVHEQYF,TGTGCCAGCAGCCAAGAAGGGTCAGTCCACGAGCAGTACTTC,NA,TRBV4-2,TRBJ2-7,NA
CASGWILDTQYF,TGTGCCAGCGGATGGATCTTAGATACGCAGTATTTT,NA,TRBV7-9,TRBJ2-3,NA
CASSPSIAGGPTDTQYF,TGTGCCAGCAGCCCTTCTATAGCGGGAGGGCCCACAGATACGCAGTATTTT,NA,TRBV9,TRBJ2-3,TRBD2
CSVDTGGDYYEQYF,TGCAGCGTTGATACAGGGGGGGACTACTACGAGCAGTACTTC,NA,TRBV29-1,TRBJ2-7,NA
CAWRYRGGNTIYF,TGTGCCTGGAGATACAGGGGGGGAAACACCATATATTTT,NA,TRBV30,TRBJ1-3,TRBD1
CAISESRAGRRVTEAFF,TGTGCCATCAGTGAGTCGAGGGCAGGGAGAAGAGTCACTGAAGCTTTCTTT,NA,TRBV10-3,TRBJ1-1,NA
CASSLALAGGAETQYF,TGTGCCAGCAGCTTAGCGCTAGCGGGGGGTGCTGAGACCCAGTACTTC,NA,TRBV7-8,TRBJ2-5,TRBD2
CASNEQFF,TGCGCCAGCAATGAGCAGTTCTTC,NA,TRBV5-1,TRBJ2-1,NA
CASSSTRQGVFGEQYF,TGTGCCAGCAGTTCAACGCGGCAGGGAGTATTTGGCGAGCAGTACTTC,NA,TRBV28,TRBJ2-7,NA
CASSPTAAFEAFF,TGTGCCAGCTCACCCACAGCAGCCTTTGAAGCTTTCTTT,NA,TRBV18,TRBJ1-1,NA
CASSPSGHLGNEQFF,TGTGCCAGCAGCCCTTCGGGCCACCTAGGAAATGAGCAGTTCTTC,NA,TRBV9,TRBJ2-1,NA
CASRDRWGNSPLHF,TGTGCCAGCAGGGACAGGTGGGGTAATTCACCCCTCCACTTT,NA,TRBV2,TRBJ1-6,TRBD1
CASSPLLGGSDTQYF,TGTGCCAGCAGTCCCCTCCTAGGCGGGTCAGATACGCAGTATTTT,NA,TRBV27,TRBJ2-3,NA
CASSIEATSGVSYEQYF,TGTGCCAGTAGTATAGAGGCTACTAGCGGAGTCTCCTACGAGCAGTACTTC,NA,TRBV19,TRBJ2-7,TRBD2
CATSRDHWREDYEQYF,TGTGCCACCAGCAGAGATCATTGGCGGGAGGACTACGAGCAGTACTTC,NA,TRBV15,TRBJ2-7,TRBD2
CASSVQWGGNYEQYF,TGTGCCAGCAGTGTCCAGTGGGGGGGGAACTACGAGCAGTACTTC,NA,TRBV6-1,TRBJ2-7,TRBD2
CASNTGRRGQETQYF,TGTGCCAGTAACACAGGGAGGAGGGGACAAGAGACCCAGTACTTC,medium-sized,TRBV19,TRBJ2-5,NA
CASSLSLAGGFQHF,TGTGCCAGCAGCTTATCCCTAGCGGGGGGCTTCCAGCACTTC,NA,TRBV7-2,TRBJ2-7,TRBD2
CASSDGNQPQHF,TGTGCCAGCAGCGACGGCAATCAGCCCCAGCATTTT,medium-sized,TRBV7-9,TRBJ1-5,NA
CASSMFFMNTEAFF,TGTGCCAGTAGTATGTTTTTCATGAACACTGAAGCTTTCTTT,NA,TRBV19,TRBJ1-1,NA
CASSSELAAYYEQYF,TGTGCCAGCAGTTCCGAACTAGCGGCTTACTACGAGCAGTACTTC,NA,TRBV6-6,TRBJ2-7,TRBD2
CASSSDNEQFF,TGTGCCAGCAGCTCGGACAATGAGCAGTTCTTC,NA,TRBV7-9,TRBJ2-1,NA
CAWKGENMNTEAFF,TGTGCCTGGAAGGGGGAGAACATGAACACTGAAGCTTTCTTT,NA,TRBV30,TRBJ1-1,NA
CASSLGTPGSYAYEQYF,TGTGCCAGCAGCTTAGGAACCCCCGGGAGTTATGCCTACGAGCAGTACTTC,NA,TRBV13,TRBJ2-7,NA